This paragraph reports one T cell receptor (beta chain). Its antigen remains unidentified. Sequencing was performed with immunoSEQ multiplex PCR; in TCRdb, only in-frame clones are kept and a portion is missing. This table holds almost 100,000 clones, roughly 92% found once. This entry comes from a study of PD-1 blockade in classical Hodgkin lymphoma. About the study: Patients received nivolumab 3 mg/kg intravenously every 2 weeks.

Overall study results and limits: Baseline TCR diversity was reportedly lower in newly diagnosed patients than in healthy donors. It was reported as lower still in relapsed/refractory patients. Patients were excluded if nivolumab began under 1 year after ASCT (the autologous transplant).

The V gene lost 5 bases and the J gene lost 9 bases, with 11 bases spanning the gap. This CDR3 has 12 residues. CDR1 SGHVS and CDR2 FNYEAQ come from the germline V gene. Each of the patients experienced relapse following autologous stem cell transplantation, and their brentuximab vedotin exposure differed. The gene calls are TRBV7-6 and TRBJ2-1; D call uncertain. The sequencing used peripheral blood mononuclear cells (PBMCs), collected at baseline. The TCR was taken from a human donor with classical Hodgkin lymphoma. The CDR3 nucleotides read TGTGCCAGCAGCGGAACAAAGGGTGAGCAGTTCTTC. Its translation is CASSGTKGEQFF.